This T cell receptor beta chain was profiled in a study of OX40 agonist ivuxolimab in advanced cancers. Study context: Partial responses were observed in three patients, of whom one had hepatocellular carcinoma and two had cutaneous melanoma.

V lost 4 bases and J lost 1; bases outside the gene matches: 9. Germline assignment: CDR1 LGHNA and CDR2 YSLEER. The CDR3 is 16 amino acids. Sequencing used immunoSEQ multiplex PCR; TCRdb keeps in-frame clones, though not all of them. The data contain approximately 56,000 clones, over 80% of them singletons. This clonotype was sampled from an adult with an advanced solid tumor such as melanoma, head and neck, liver or kidney cancer. This chain joins TRBV4-3 and TRBJ2-7; TRBD1 aligns across 8 bases. The sample consisted of CD4+ or CD8+ T cells sorted from blood, taken in a trial of the OX40 agonist ivuxolimab. This CDR3 is CASSLGLGTGSYEQYF. The CDR3 DNA sequence: TGCGCCAGCAGCCTCGGACTTGGGACAGGATCCTACGAGCAGTACTTC.